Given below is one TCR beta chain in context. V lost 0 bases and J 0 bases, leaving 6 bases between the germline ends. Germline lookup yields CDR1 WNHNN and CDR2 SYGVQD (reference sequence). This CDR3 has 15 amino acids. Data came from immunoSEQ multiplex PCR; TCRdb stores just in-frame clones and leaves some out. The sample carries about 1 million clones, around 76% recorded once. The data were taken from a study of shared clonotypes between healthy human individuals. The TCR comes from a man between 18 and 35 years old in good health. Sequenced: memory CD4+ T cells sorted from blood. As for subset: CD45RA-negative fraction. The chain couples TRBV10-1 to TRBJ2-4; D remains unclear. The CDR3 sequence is CASSESELAKNIQYF. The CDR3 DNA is TGCGCCAGCAGTGAGTCGGAGCTAGCCAAAAACATTCAGTACTTC.